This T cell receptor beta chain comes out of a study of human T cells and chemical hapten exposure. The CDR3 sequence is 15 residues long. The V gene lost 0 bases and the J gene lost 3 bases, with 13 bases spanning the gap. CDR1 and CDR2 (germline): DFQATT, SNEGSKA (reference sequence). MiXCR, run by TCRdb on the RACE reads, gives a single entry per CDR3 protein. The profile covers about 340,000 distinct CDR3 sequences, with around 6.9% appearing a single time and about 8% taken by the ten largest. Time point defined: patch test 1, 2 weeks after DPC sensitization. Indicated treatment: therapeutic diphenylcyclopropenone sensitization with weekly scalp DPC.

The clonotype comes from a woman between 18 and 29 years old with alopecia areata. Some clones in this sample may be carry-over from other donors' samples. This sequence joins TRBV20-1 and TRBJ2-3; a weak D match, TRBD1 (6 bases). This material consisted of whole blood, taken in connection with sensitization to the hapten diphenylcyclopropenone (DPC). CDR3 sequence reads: CSARDYRTETDTQYF. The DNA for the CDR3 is TGCAGTGCTAGAGACTATAGGACAGAAACAGATACGCAGTATTTT.